At least ten counts were recorded for the clone carrying this T cell receptor beta chain. These data originate in a study of early T cells in non-severe SARS-CoV-2 infection. TCRdb re-called the 5' RACE reads through MiXCR, storing one row per CDR3 protein. Of some 30,000 distinct CDR3 sequences listed, approximately 4.6% were seen once; the top ten hold about 12%. This CDR3 is built from 12 residues. The germline V and J ends were trimmed by 2 bases and 7 bases, with 12 bases remaining between them. The germline V gene encodes CDR1 SQVTM and CDR2 ANQGSEA. Material: whole blood. The sequence came from an adult who was a healthcare worker with PCR-confirmed SARS-CoV-2 infection or an uninfected control (not recorded which). The V and J genes are TRBV29-1 and TRBJ2-7; the D call may be TRBD1 or TRBD2 (5 bases each). CDR3 DNA sequence: TGCAGCGTTGAATTAGGGACGCGTGAGCAGTACTTC. This translates into CSVELGTREQYF.